This T cell receptor beta chain was documented in a study of T cell responses to AZD1222 COVID-19 vaccine. Study-wide findings and caveats: Sampled repertoires all dated from after the peak T cell response. Nearly half of the spike-specific TCRs reportedly recognize variant regions that carry no mutations.

Concerning this clone: Antigen specificity is unknown.

Germline-derived CDR1 and CDR2 are LGHNA and YNFKEQ. The J segment lost 1 base and the V segment lost 2 bases, leaving 1 base of the junction unmatched. This CDR3 comprises 14 residues. Sequenced by immunoSEQ multiplex PCR; TCRdb stores in-frame clones only, minus some. Of some 150,000 clones listed, roughly four fifths are singletons. This specimen consisted of peripheral blood, obtained on day 0 of MenACWY control vaccination. The chain combines TRBV4-2 with TRBJ1-1; TRBD1 aligns across 7 bases. The sequence was obtained from an adult in good health. For the CDR3, the DNA is TGTGCCAGCAGCCAACGGACAGGGAACACTGAAGCTTTCTTT. Encoded protein: CASSQRTGNTEAFF.